One sample yielded the 27 T cell receptor beta chains listed below, sequenced in a study of OX40 agonist ivuxolimab in advanced cancers. The repertoire was sequenced with immunoSEQ multiplex PCR; TCRdb's copy has only in-frame clones and lacks some. Among 55,000 or so clones, approximately 87% were seen once, and the ten largest hold around 6.4%. The sample in question was CD4+ or CD8+ T cells sorted from blood, obtained in a trial of the OX40 agonist ivuxolimab. The receptors were sampled from an adult with an advanced solid tumor such as melanoma, head and neck, liver or kidney cancer.

The chain recombines TRBV6-6 with TRBJ1-3; perhaps TRBD1 as D (6 bases). Trimming took off 6 bases at V and 5 bases at J, with 11 bases between the two ends. This CDR3 spans 13 amino acids. CDR1 is MNHNY, CDR2 SVGAGI, per germline (reference sequence). CDR3 DNA sequence: TGTGCCAGCAGGGGCACAGGGAGAAACACCATATATTTT. It translates to CASRGTGRNTIYF.

The V call is TRBV6-6, the J call TRBJ2-2, with 7 nucleotides matching TRBD1. J was trimmed by 2 bases and V by 6 bases; bases with no gene match: 9. The CDR3 loop spans 16 amino acids. Germline CDR1 MNHNY, CDR2 SVGAGI (reference sequence). CDR3 protein: CASSNRQGRNTGELFF. Written as DNA, the CDR3 is TGTGCCAGCAGCAATCGACAGGGTAGAAACACCGGGGAGCTGTTTTTT.

The rearrangement links TRBV18 to TRBJ2-3; possibly TRBD2 for D (6 bases). Germline CDR1 and CDR2: KGHSH and LQKENI. The ends were cut back, 3 bases at V and 1 base at J, with 17 bases in the middle. The CDR3 runs to 17 residues. The CDR3 here is CASSPPGTRRGTDTQYF. The CDR3 DNA follows: TGTGCCAGCTCACCCCCTGGGACTCGGCGCGGCACAGATACGCAGTATTTT. Complete variable domain (other parts from reference TRBV18 and TRBJ2-3): NAGVMQNPRHLVRRRGQEARLRCSPMKGHSHVYWYRQLPEEGLKFMVYLQKENIIDESGMPKERFSAEFPKEGPSILRIQQVVRGDSAAYFCASSPPGTRRGTDTQYFGPGTRLTVL.

The chain employs TRBV5-4 and TRBJ1-2; D may be TRBD1 (5 bases). V was pared by 2 bases and J by 7 bases, with 12 bases between. Germline V gene lookup returns CDR1 SGHNT and CDR2 YYREEE (reference sequence). The CDR3 is 13 amino acids. DNA of the CDR3: TGTGCCAGCAGCTTAACAGGACTCGGTGGCTACACCTTC. Translating it yields CASSLTGLGGYTF.

The count of this clone is one. This sequence joins TRBV10-1 and TRBJ2-3, with a possible D match to TRBD1 (6 bases). The CDR3 is 15 residues long. Germline CDR1 WNHNN, CDR2 SYGVQD (reference sequence). Trimming left V 4 bases short and J 3 bases short, with 14 bases between. The CDR3 reads CASSGPRDKTDTQYF. CDR3 DNA sequence: TGCGCCAGCAGTGGGCCGAGGGACAAAACAGATACGCAGTATTTT.

The chain is built from TRBV30 and TRBJ1-5, with D tentatively TRBD1 (5 bases). The CDR3 covers 12 residues. Trimming removed 3 bases from V and 6 bases from J, with 9 bases in between. The V gene's germline CDR1 is GTSNPN and CDR2 SVGIG (reference sequence). The CDR3 DNA follows: TGTGCCTGGAGAATTGGGGGTCAGCCCCAGCATTTT. This codes for CAWRIGGQPQHF.

The V call is TRBV4-1, the J call TRBJ1-5; 9 bases map to TRBD1. The V gene's germline CDR1 is MGHRA and CDR2 YSYEKL. The CDR3 consists of 22 residues. Germline trimming cut 0 bases from V and 2 bases from J; bases unmatched to any gene: 20. CDR3 sequence reads: CASSQEYPSGTGTSMGNQPQHF. DNA of the CDR3: TGCGCCAGCAGCCAAGAATATCCGTCGGGGACAGGGACGTCTATGGGCAATCAGCCCCAGCATTTT.

The rearrangement uses TRBV11-2 and TRBJ2-6; tentative D call: TRBD1 (6 bases). The CDR3 has 15 amino acids. Germline lookup yields CDR1 SGHAT and CDR2 FQNNGV. Trimming shortened V by 5 bases and J by 1 base, and 9 bases separated the two germline ends. CDR3 nucleotide sequence: TGTGCCAGCAGCATGGACAGTTCTGGGGCCAACGTCCTGACTTTC. Protein: CASSMDSSGANVLTF. The full variable domain, in which reference TRBV11-2 and TRBJ2-6 provide the parts outside the CDR3, is EAGVAQSPRYKIIEKRQSVAFWCNPISGHATLYWYQQILGQGPKLLIQFQNNGVVDDSQLPKDRFSAERLKGVDSTLKIQPAKLEDSAVYLCASSMDSSGANVLTFGAGSRLTVL.

The J gene is TRBJ2-7, the V gene TRBV6-1; D may be TRBD1 (5 bases). Between the trimmed V and J ends, which lost 7 bases and 1 base, there was a span of 11 bases. The germline gives CDR1 MNHNS, CDR2 SASEGT. The length of the CDR3 is 13 residues. Here the CDR3 DNA reads TGTGCCAGCAATGGACAACCATCCTACGAGCAGTACTTC. Protein sequence: CASNGQPSYEQYF.

The gene calls are TRBV27 and TRBJ2-7; TRBD1 is a possible D gene (6 bases). Germline assignment: CDR1 MNHEY and CDR2 SMNVEV (reference sequence). There are 13 residues in the CDR3. Trimming shortened V by 10 bases and J by 3 bases, and 16 bases separated the two germline ends. CDR3 nucleotide sequence: TGTGCCACCTCCGACAGGAAGAACTACGAGCAGTACTTC. Translated: CATSDRKNYEQYF.

This chain links TRBV5-6 with TRBJ2-5; D unresolved. Germline lookup yields CDR1 SGHDT and CDR2 YYEEEE. The CDR3 spans 13 residues. V lost 0 bases and J lost 1, with 4 bases in between. The CDR3 coding sequence is TGTGCCAGCAGCTTGGGGTTCCAAGAGACCCAGTACTTC. Translating gives CASSLGFQETQYF.

The chain has TRBV19 and TRBJ2-1, with 13 bases fitting TRBD2. V lost 2 bases, J lost 7 bases, and 5 bases stayed unmatched. The length of the CDR3 is 16 residues. Germline CDR1 LNHDA, CDR2 SQIVND (reference sequence). The CDR3 sequence: CASSIPGLAGKNEQFF. CDR3 in DNA: TGTGCCAGTAGTATACCGGGACTAGCGGGGAAGAATGAGCAGTTCTTC.

This clone showed up just a few times. V and J are TRBV9 and TRBJ1-6, with D uncertain. With 4 bases removed from V and 10 bases from J, the gap between germline ends came to 18 bases. The germline V gene encodes CDR1 SGDLS and CDR2 YYNGEE. The CDR3 runs 15 residues. The CDR3 DNA sequence: TGTGCCAGCAGCTCGGAGTTTAGTCAAGGATCACCCCTCCACTTT. Translating it yields CASSSEFSQGSPLHF.

The chain couples TRBV12-5 to TRBJ1-6; the D gene is possibly TRBD1 (6 bases). V lost 1 base and J 4 bases, leaving 20 bases between the germline ends. In germline, CDR1 is LGHNT, CDR2 FRNRAP. This CDR3 comprises 19 residues. DNA for the CDR3: TGTGCTAGTGGTTTGGGCCCCGGACAGCCGAGAGGTTATAATTCACCCCTCCACTTT. As protein: CASGLGPGQPRGYNSPLHF.

Comments on this clone: The same CDR3 also results from other DNA sequences found in this sample. The chain links TRBV11-2 to TRBJ1-5, with a possible D match to TRBD1 (5 bases). The CDR3 is 13 amino acids. Deletions cut 5 bases from V and 8 bases from J, with 13 bases between. Per germline, CDR1 SGHAT and CDR2 FQNNGV. As DNA, the CDR3 is TGTGCCAGCAGCCCGGGACTCACAGAGCCCCAGCATTTT. Its protein is CASSPGLTEPQHF.

This chain uses TRBV6-1 with TRBJ1-4, with TRBD1 as a possible D gene (6 bases). CDR3 length: 15 residues. Germline CDR1 is MNHNS and CDR2 is SASEGT. V was trimmed by 4 bases and J by 7 bases, leaving 16 bases between them. CDR3 nucleotides: TGTGCCAGCAGTGGGGTGTTAGGGGGGCTTGAAAAACTGTTTTTT. Amino acids: CASSGVLGGLEKLFF.

The rearrangement links TRBV5-1 to TRBJ2-7; 7 bases map to TRBD2. The V gene's germline CDR1 is SGHRS and CDR2 YFSETQ. The V segment lost 3 bases and the J segment 3 bases; nucleotides outside the gene matches: 0. The CDR3 runs 12 residues. In DNA, the CDR3 is TGCGCCAGCAGCTGGGAGGGCTACGAGCAGTACTTC. As protein: CASSWEGYEQYF.

The chain joins TRBV7-9 to TRBJ2-7; D is unclear. V lost 2 bases and J 2 bases, leaving 13 bases between the germline ends. Germline values: CDR1 SEHNR, CDR2 FQNEAQ (reference sequence). The CDR3 extends over 15 amino acids. CDR3 sequence (DNA): TGTGCCAGCAGCTTATGGGCAGGCGAACCCTACGAGCAGTACTTC. It specifies CASSLWAGEPYEQYF.

This chain uses TRBV7-9 with TRBJ1-1; D might be TRBD1 (6 bases). The germline V and J ends were trimmed by 5 bases and 1 base, with 14 bases remaining between them. The CDR3 is 15 amino acids. Germline V gene sequence: CDR1 SEHNR, CDR2 FQNEAQ (reference sequence). Here the CDR3 reads CASSPRGVGNTEAFF. The CDR3 DNA is TGTGCCAGCAGCCCAAGGGGGGTCGGGAACACTGAAGCTTTCTTT.

This clone was observed once. The chain uses TRBV2 and TRBJ2-3, with 9 bases fitting TRBD1. The CDR3 totals 13 residues. The V gene's germline CDR1 is SNHLY and CDR2 FYNNEI. Unmatched junction bases numbered 2, after V lost 6 bases and J lost 4 bases. CDR3 sequence reads: CASRGTGPDTQYF. The CDR3 DNA reads as TGTGCCAGCAGGGGGACAGGGCCAGATACGCAGTATTTT.

This chain uses TRBV7-6 with TRBJ2-2; no clear D. V was clipped by 4 bases and J by 0 bases, with 12 bases between them. Germline loops: CDR1 SGHVS, CDR2 FNYEAQ. CDR3 length: 16 amino acids. The CDR3 DNA follows: TGTGCCAGCAGCTCATCAGGAACCCCGAACACCGGGGAGCTGTTTTTT. This translates into CASSSSGTPNTGELFF.

V usage is TRBV30 and J usage is TRBJ1-3; D remains ambiguous. The V gene's germline CDR1 is GTSNPN and CDR2 SVGIG (reference sequence). V lost 0 bases and J lost 2, with 8 bases in between. The CDR3 runs to 14 residues. CDR3 loop: CAWSVRLTGNTIYF. In nucleotides, the CDR3 is TGTGCCTGGAGTGTTAGGCTGACTGGAAACACCATATATTTT.

The V call is TRBV7-9, the J call TRBJ2-7, with D possibly TRBD1 on 8 matching bases. Trimming pared 5 bases from V and 6 bases from J, leaving 29 bases between. This CDR3 is 18 amino acids long. Germline CDR1 is SEHNR and CDR2 is FQNEAQ (reference sequence). CDR3 loop: CASSPGGHSGTGSFEQYF. For the CDR3, the DNA is TGTGCCAGCAGCCCGGGGGGTCACTCCGGGACAGGATCGTTCGAGCAGTACTTC.

This chain links TRBV19 with TRBJ1-1; 8 positions match TRBD1. The CDR3 has 15 amino acids. V gave up 5 bases and J gave up 7 bases; unmatched junction bases: 12. CDR1 and CDR2 (germline): LNHDA, SQIVND (reference sequence). CDR3 bases: TGTGCCAGTAGTTTGGGCAGGGGGCGTTTAGGTGAAGCTTTCTTT. This codes for CASSLGRGRLGEAFF. Supplemented by reference TRBV19 and TRBJ1-1, the full variable domain reads DGGITQSPKYLFRKEGQNVTLSCEQNLNHDAMYWYRQDPGQGLRLIYYSQIVNDFQKGDIAEGYSVSREKKESFPLTVTSAQKNPTAFYLCASSLGRGRLGEAFFGQGTRLTVV.

The chain recombines TRBV19 with TRBJ2-7, with D possibly TRBD2 on 7 matching bases. The length of the CDR3 is 14 residues. V lost 5 bases and J lost 6, with 17 bases in between. CDR1 LNHDA and CDR2 SQIVND come from the germline V gene (reference sequence). The CDR3, as DNA: TGTGCCAGTAGTTTTTGGGGGGGCTCGGGCGAGCAGTACTTC. The encoded protein is CASSFWGGSGEQYF.

The chain couples TRBV27 to TRBJ2-7; 7 bases line up with TRBD1. V was pared by 2 bases and J by 1 base, with 2 bases of the junction left unmatched. Germline V lookup: CDR1 MNHEY, CDR2 SMNVEV (reference sequence). The CDR3 has 14 amino acids. CDR3 DNA sequence: TGTGCCAGCAGTTTAGAGGGGGCTTCCTACGAGCAGTACTTC. Its protein is CASSLEGASYEQYF.

This chain uses TRBV11-2 with TRBJ2-1; D is perhaps TRBD1 or TRBD2 (5 bases each). This CDR3 has 13 amino acids. V lost 5 bases, J lost 2 bases, and 7 bases lay in between. CDR1 and CDR2 from the germline V gene are SGHAT and FQNNGV. The CDR3 loop is CASSPGPYNEQFF. The CDR3, as DNA: TGTGCCAGCAGCCCGGGACCCTACAATGAGCAGTTCTTC.